This T cell receptor (beta chain) was obtained from a study of molecular identifiers for immune sequencing clone quantification. Notes on the study in general: One cell's worth of spiked Jurkat TCR RNA was reportedly detectable among about a million naive cells. With a barcode shared among identical TCR molecules, highly expanded clone sizes could be underestimated.

TCRdb reprocessed the PCR reads via MiXCR and lists one record per CDR3 protein. The data show 9,500 to 15,000 distinct CDR3 sequences, about 20% seen once. Notes on this clonotype: Its antigen is still unknown.

Input material: naive CD8+ T cells from blood, with Jurkat cell RNA spiked in. Subset here: FACS-sorted CD8+CD4-CCR7+CD45RA+ naive T cells. This TCR derives from a human donor in good health. Some libraries in this study had Jurkat cell RNA spiked in.

CDR3 sequence reads: CASSLAGLGYNEQFF. Written as DNA, the CDR3 is TGTGCCAGCAGCTTAGCCGGGCTTGGGTACAATGAGCAGTTCTTC. The V call is TRBV7-9, the J call TRBJ2-1, with D unresolved. V lost 0 bases and J lost 4, with 10 bases in between. The germline gives CDR1 SEHNR, CDR2 FQNEAQ (reference sequence). The CDR3 covers 15 residues.